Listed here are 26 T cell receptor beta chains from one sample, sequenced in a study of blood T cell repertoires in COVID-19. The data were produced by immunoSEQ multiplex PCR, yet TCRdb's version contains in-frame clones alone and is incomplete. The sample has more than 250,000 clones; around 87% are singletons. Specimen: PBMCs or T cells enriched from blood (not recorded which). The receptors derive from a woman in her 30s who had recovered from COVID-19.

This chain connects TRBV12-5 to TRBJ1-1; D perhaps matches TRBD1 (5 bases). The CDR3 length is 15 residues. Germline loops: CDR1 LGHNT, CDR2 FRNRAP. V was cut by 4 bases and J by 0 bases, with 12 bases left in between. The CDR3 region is CASGSPRAVNTEAFF. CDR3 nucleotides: TGTGCTAGTGGTTCACCCAGGGCAGTGAACACTGAAGCTTTCTTT.

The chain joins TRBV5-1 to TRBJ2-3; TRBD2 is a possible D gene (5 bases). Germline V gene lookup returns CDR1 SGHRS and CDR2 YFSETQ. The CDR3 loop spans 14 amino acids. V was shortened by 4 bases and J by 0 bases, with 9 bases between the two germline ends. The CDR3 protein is CASSLSGSTDTQYF. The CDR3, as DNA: TGCGCCAGCAGCCTGAGCGGTAGCACAGATACGCAGTATTTT.

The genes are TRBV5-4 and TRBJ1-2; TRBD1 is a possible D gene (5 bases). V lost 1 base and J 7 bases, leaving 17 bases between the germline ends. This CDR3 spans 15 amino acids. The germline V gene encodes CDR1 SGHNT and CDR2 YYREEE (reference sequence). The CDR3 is CASSLRNGGASGYTF. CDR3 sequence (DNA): TGTGCCAGCAGCTTGAGAAACGGGGGAGCGAGTGGCTACACCTTC.

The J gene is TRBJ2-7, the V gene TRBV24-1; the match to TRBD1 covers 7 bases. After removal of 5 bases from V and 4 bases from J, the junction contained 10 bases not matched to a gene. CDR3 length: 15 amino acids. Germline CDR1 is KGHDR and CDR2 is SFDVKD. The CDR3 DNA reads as TGTGCCACCAGTGGGAGAGGGGGCAGGGGGTACGAGCAGTACTTC. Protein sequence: CATSGRGGRGYEQYF.

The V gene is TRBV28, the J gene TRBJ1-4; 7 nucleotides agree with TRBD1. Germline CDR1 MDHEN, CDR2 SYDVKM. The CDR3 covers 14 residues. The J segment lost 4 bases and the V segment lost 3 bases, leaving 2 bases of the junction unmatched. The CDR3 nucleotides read TGTGCCAGCAGTTTCCGGGACAGTAATGAAAAACTGTTTTTT. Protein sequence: CASSFRDSNEKLFF.

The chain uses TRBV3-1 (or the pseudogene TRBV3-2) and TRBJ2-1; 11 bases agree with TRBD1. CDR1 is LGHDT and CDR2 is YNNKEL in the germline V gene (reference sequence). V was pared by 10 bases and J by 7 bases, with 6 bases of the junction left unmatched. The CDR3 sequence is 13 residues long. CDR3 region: CAIGGTGGNEQFF. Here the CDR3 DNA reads TGTGCCATCGGGGGGACAGGGGGGAATGAGCAGTTCTTC.

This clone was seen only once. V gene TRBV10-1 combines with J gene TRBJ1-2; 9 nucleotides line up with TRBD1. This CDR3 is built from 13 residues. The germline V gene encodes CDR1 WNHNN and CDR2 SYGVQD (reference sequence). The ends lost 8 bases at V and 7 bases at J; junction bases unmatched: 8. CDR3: CASSRTGAGGYTF. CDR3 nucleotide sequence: TGCGCCAGCTCTCGGACAGGGGCTGGTGGCTACACCTTC.

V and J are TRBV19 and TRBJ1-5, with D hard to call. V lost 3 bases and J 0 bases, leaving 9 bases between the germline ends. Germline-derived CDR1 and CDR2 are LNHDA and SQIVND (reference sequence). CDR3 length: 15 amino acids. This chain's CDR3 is CASSIGVPSNQPQHF. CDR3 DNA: TGTGCCAGTAGTATCGGTGTACCTAGCAATCAGCCCCAGCATTTT. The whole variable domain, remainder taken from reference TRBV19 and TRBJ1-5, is DGGITQSPKYLFRKEGQNVTLSCEQNLNHDAMYWYRQDPGQGLRLIYYSQIVNDFQKGDIAEGYSVSREKKESFPLTVTSAQKNPTAFYLCASSIGVPSNQPQHFGDGTRLSIL.

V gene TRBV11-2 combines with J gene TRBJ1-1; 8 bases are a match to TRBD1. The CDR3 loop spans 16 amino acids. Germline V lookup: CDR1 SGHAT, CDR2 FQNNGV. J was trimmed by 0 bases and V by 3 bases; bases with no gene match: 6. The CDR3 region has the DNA TGTGCCAGCAGCTTCAGACTCAGGGGGCTGAACACTGAAGCTTTCTTT. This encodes CASSFRLRGLNTEAFF.

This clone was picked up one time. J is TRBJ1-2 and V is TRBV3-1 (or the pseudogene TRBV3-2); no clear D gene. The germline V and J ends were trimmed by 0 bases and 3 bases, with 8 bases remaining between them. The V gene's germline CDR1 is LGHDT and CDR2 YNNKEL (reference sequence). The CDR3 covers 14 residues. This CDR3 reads CASSQDEGYYGYTF. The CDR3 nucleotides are TGTGCCAGCAGCCAAGACGAGGGTTACTATGGCTACACCTTC.

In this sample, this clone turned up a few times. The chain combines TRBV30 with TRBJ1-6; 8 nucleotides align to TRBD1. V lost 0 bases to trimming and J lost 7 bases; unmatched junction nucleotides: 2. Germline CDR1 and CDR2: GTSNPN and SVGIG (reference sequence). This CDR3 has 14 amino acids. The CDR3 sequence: CAWSVTGGNSPLHF. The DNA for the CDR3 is TGTGCCTGGAGTGTTACAGGGGGAAATTCACCCCTCCACTTT.

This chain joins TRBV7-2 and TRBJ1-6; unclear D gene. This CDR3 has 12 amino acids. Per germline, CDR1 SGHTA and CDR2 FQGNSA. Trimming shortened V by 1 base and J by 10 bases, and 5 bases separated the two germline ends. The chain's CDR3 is CASSLGASPLHF. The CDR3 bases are TGTGCCAGCAGCTTAGGGGCGTCACCCCTCCACTTT.

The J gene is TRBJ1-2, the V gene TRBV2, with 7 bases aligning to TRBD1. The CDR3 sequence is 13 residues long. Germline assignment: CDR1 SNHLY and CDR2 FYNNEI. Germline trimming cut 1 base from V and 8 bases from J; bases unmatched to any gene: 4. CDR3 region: CASSEEGARGYTF. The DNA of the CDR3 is TGTGCCAGCAGTGAAGAGGGGGCGAGAGGCTACACCTTC.

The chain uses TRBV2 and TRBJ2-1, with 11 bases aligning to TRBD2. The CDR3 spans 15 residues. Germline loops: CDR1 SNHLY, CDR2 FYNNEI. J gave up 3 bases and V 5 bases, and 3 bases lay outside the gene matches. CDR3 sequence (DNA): TGTGCCAGCAGTTTGACTAGCGGGGACTACAATGAGCAGTTCTTC. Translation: CASSLTSGDYNEQFF.

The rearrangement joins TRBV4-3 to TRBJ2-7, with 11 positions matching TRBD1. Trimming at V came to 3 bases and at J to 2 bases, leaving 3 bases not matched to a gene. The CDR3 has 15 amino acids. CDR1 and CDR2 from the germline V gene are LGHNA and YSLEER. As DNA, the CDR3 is TGCGCCAGCAGCCAGGGGACAGGGGGAGCCTACGAGCAGTACTTC. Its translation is CASSQGTGGAYEQYF.

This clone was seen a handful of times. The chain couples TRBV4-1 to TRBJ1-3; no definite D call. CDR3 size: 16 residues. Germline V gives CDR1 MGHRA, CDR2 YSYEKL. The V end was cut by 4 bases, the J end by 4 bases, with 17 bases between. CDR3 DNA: TGCGCCAGCAGCCGAAGTGACACCCGGGGAGGAAACACCATATATTTT. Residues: CASSRSDTRGGNTIYF.

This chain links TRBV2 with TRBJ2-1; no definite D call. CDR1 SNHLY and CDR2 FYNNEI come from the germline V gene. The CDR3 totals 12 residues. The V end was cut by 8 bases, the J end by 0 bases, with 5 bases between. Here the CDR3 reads CASLVSYNEQFF. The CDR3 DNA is TGTGCCAGCCTTGTCTCCTACAATGAGCAGTTCTTC. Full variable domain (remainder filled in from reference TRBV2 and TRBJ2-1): EPEVTQTPSHQVTQMGQEVILRCVPISNHLYFYWYRQILGQKVEFLVSFYNNEISEKSEIFDDQFSVERPDGSNFTLKIRSTKLEDSAMYFCASLVSYNEQFFGPGTRLTVL.

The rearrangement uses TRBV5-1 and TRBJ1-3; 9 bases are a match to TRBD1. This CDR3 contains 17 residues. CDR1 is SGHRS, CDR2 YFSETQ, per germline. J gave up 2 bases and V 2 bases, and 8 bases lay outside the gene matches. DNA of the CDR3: TGCGCCAGCAGCTTATCGCCGGGACAGGGCGCTGGAAACACCATATATTTT. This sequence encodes CASSLSPGQGAGNTIYF.

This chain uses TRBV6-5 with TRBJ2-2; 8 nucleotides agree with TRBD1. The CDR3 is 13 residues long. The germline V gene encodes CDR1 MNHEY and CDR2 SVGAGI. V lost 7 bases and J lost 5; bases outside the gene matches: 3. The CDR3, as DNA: TGTGCCAGCACCCGGACAGGGACCGGGGAGCTGTTTTTT. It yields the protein CASTRTGTGELFF.

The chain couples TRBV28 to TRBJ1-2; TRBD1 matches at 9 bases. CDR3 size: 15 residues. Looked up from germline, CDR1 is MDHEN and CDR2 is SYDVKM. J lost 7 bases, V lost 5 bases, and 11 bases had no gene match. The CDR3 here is CASSPHGTGNFGYTF. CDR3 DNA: TGTGCCAGCAGTCCTCACGGGACAGGGAATTTTGGCTACACCTTC.

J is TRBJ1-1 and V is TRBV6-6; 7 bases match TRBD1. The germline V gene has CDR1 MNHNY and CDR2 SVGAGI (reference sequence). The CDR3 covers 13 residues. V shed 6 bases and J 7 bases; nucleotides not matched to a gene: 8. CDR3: CASRAGGGGEAFF. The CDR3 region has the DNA TGTGCCAGCAGGGCGGGAGGGGGCGGTGAAGCTTTCTTT.

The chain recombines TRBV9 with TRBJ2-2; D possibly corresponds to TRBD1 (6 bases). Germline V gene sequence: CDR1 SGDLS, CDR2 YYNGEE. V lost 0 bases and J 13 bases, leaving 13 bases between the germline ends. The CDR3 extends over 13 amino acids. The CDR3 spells CASSVAPTGGLFF. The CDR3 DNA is TGTGCCAGCAGCGTAGCCCCGACAGGAGGGCTGTTTTTT.

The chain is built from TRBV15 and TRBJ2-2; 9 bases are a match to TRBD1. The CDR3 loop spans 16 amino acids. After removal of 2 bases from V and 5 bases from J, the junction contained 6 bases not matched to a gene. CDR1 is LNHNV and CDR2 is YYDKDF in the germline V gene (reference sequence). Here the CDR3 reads CATSRPGTGKTGELFF. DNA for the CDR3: TGTGCCACCAGCAGACCCGGGACAGGGAAGACCGGGGAGCTGTTTTTT.

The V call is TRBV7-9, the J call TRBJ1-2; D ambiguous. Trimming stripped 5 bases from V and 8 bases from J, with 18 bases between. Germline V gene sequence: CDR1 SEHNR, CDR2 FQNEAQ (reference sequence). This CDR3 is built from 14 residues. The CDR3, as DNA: TGTGCCAGCAGCGGGCGATTTGTTATAGGCGGCTACACCTTC. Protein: CASSGRFVIGGYTF.

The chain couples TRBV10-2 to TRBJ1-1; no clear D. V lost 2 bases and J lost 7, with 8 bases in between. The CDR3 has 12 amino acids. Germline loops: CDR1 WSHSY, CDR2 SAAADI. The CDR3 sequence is CASSEGEIEAFF. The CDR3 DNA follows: TGCGCCAGCAGTGAGGGGGAGATTGAAGCTTTCTTT.

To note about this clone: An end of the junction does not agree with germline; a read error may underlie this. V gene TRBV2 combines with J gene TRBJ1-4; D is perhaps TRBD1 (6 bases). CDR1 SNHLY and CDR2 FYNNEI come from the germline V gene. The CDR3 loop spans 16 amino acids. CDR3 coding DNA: TGTGCCAGCACTGAAGGGGCGGCAGGGGCGGGCGAAAAACTGTTTTTT. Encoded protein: CASTEGAAGAGEKLFF.